This T cell receptor (beta chain) is from a study of cytomegalovirus exposure and HLA in healthy donors. Study findings and constraints: It was 150 to 200 TCR beta chains that were listed as cytomegalovirus-associated. Among immune exposure information, only CMV serostatus was available. Some highly shared sequence variants likely arose as a pipeline artifact.

Both 60 Vbeta primers and 13 Jbeta primers went into the PCR. Libraries were prepared by immunoSEQ multiplex PCR; TCRdb keeps only in-frame clonotypes and omits some of them. The profile shows some 190,000 clones, about 87% of them singletons. The germline V gene has CDR1 ENHRY and CDR2 SYGVKD. The CDR3 is made up of 13 amino acids. Between the trimmed V and J ends, which lost 0 bases and 6 bases, there was a span of 9 bases. Although they were nominally healthy when sampled, donors likely had unrecorded immune exposures. Notes on this clone: Its antigen remains unidentified.

V is TRBV10-3 and J is TRBJ2-7; no clear D. The receptor was isolated from a man under 40 in good health and CMV-seronegative. The sample comprised PBMCs. The CDR3 spells CAISESESREQYF. For the CDR3, the DNA is TGTGCCATCAGTGAGTCAGAGTCCCGCGAGCAGTACTTC.